A single sample is the source of the 3 T cell receptor beta chains below, sequenced in a study of shared clonotypes between healthy human individuals. TCRdb's copy holds only in-frame clones and misses some; the assay was immunoSEQ multiplex PCR. Of over a million clones listed, under 80% were seen once; the top ten hold around 1.5%. What was sequenced was memory CD4+ T cells sorted from blood. Stated subset: CD45RA-negative fraction. Receptors originate from a man younger than 35 in good health.

The chain is built from TRBV5-1 and TRBJ2-5; no clear D. The CDR3 has 11 amino acids. The germline V gene encodes CDR1 SGHRS and CDR2 YFSETQ. Trimming took 5 bases from V and 3 from J, leaving 5 bases between them. CDR3 in amino acids: CASRTKETQYF. The CDR3, as DNA: TGCGCCAGCAGAACAAAAGAGACCCAGTACTTC.

This clone appeared a single time. The chain recombines TRBV6-6 with TRBJ2-4; 12 positions match TRBD2. Germline V lookup: CDR1 MNHNY, CDR2 SVGAGI (reference sequence). The V and J ends lost 2 bases and 4 bases, in that order; junction bases with no gene match: 3. This CDR3 contains 16 residues. The CDR3, as DNA: TGTGCCAGCAGTTACAAGACTAGCGGGGGAAAAAACATTCAGTACTTC. This gives the protein CASSYKTSGGKNIQYF.

This chain joins TRBV28 and TRBJ1-3, with a weak D call TRBD1 (5 bases). V was pared by 3 bases and J by 2 bases, with 11 bases between. There are 15 residues in the CDR3. The germline V gene has CDR1 MDHEN and CDR2 SYDVKM. CDR3 coding DNA: TGTGCCAGCAGTTTTGGGGGAAAGGCTGGAAACACCATATATTTT. As protein: CASSFGGKAGNTIYF.